The rows below give T cell receptor beta chains drawn from one sample of a study of radiotherapy plus CTLA-4 blockade in lung cancer. TCRdb's copy holds only in-frame clones and misses some; the assay was immunoSEQ multiplex PCR. This table has tens of thousands of clones, approximately 86% appearing once. The sample consisted of peripheral blood, taken from a patient treated with radiotherapy plus ipilimumab. The receptor source for this set is a human donor with non-small cell lung cancer that progressed on radiotherapy plus ipilimumab. Each CDR3 is given with its conserved first and last residue. The D gene is left open where the match is weak. The listing skips clone size in some rows; elsewhere it reads once, few, many or a size class.

j_gene | abundance | len | d_gene | v_gene | CDR3aa | CDR3nt
TRBJ2-2 | NA | 17 | TRBD1 | TRBV15 | CATSRDQDRGPPGELFF | TGTGCCACCAGCAGAGATCAGGACAGGGGGCCCCCCGGGGAGCTGTTTTTT
TRBJ1-2 | NA | 15 | NA | TRBV29-1 | CSVRGRLWDNYGYTF | TGCAGCGTTCGGGGGAGGCTTTGGGATAACTATGGCTACACCTTC
TRBJ1-1 | once | 15 | TRBD1 | TRBV4-1 | CASSQGATGISEAFF | TGCGCCAGCAGCCAAGGGGCGACAGGGATCTCTGAAGCTTTCTTT
TRBJ2-2 | NA | 17 | NA | TRBV2 | CASSESAGTQVSGELFF | TGTGCCAGCAGTGAAAGTGCCGGGACGCAGGTTAGCGGGGAGCTGTTTTTT
TRBJ1-6 | once | 15 | NA | TRBV4-1 | CASSQDVQTNSPLHF | TGCGCCAGCAGCCAAGATGTACAGACCAATTCACCCCTCCACTTT
TRBJ2-5 | NA | 14 | NA | TRBV30 | CAWSIGLPQETQYF | TGTGCCTGGAGTATCGGACTACCGCAAGAGACCCAGTACTTC
TRBJ2-2 | NA | 13 | TRBD1 | TRBV9 | CASSGQGGGELFF | TGTGCCAGCAGCGGACAGGGTGGCGGGGAGCTGTTTTTT
TRBJ2-4 | NA | 21 | TRBD2 | TRBV19 | CASSSFGTSGGSVSAKNIQYF | TGTGCCAGTAGTAGCTTCGGGACTAGCGGGGGGTCCGTTTCGGCCAAAAACATTCAGTACTTC
TRBJ2-1 | NA | 15 | NA | TRBV27 | CASSLAGRTYNEQFF | TGTGCCAGCAGTTTAGCAGGGAGGACCTACAATGAGCAGTTCTTC
TRBJ1-5 | NA | 15 | NA | TRBV7-9 | CASSPGTLQNQPQHF | TGTGCCAGCAGCCCCGGGACACTTCAAAATCAGCCCCAGCATTTT
TRBJ2-2 | NA | 17 | TRBD1 | TRBV10-3 | CAIMRQGANLNTGELFF | TGTGCCATCATGAGACAGGGGGCAAATCTGAACACCGGGGAGCTGTTTTTT
TRBJ1-1 | NA | 14 | NA | TRBV4-3 | CASSQDGYGFEAFF | TGCGCCAGCAGCCAAGATGGGTACGGGTTCGAGGCTTTCTTT
TRBJ2-3 | NA | 19 | NA | TRBV5-1 | CASSLGGHNRRSSTDTQYF | TGCGCCAGCAGCTTGGGGGGCCACAACCGGAGAAGTAGCACAGATACGCAGTATTTT
TRBJ1-1 | NA | 11 | NA | TRBV20-1 | CSAGQNTEAFF | TGCAGTGCGGGACAGAACACTGAAGCTTTCTTT
TRBJ1-5 | NA | 14 | NA | TRBV6-5 | CASSPVQGGAPQHF | TGTGCCAGCAGCCCCGTGCAGGGAGGCGCGCCCCAGCATTTT
TRBJ1-5 | NA | 14 | NA | TRBV7-2 | CASSWDGGLRPQHF | TGTGCCAGCAGCTGGGACGGAGGACTGCGGCCCCAGCATTTT
TRBJ1-2 | NA | 14 | NA | TRBV11-1 | CASSLGPANRGYTF | TGTGCCAGCAGCTTGGGTCCGGCGAACAGGGGCTACACCTTC
TRBJ1-2 | NA | 13 | NA | TRBV5-4 | CASSLQGSAGYTF | TGTGCCAGCAGCTTACAGGGATCCGCCGGCTACACCTTC
TRBJ2-5 | NA | 15 | NA | TRBV4-2 | CASRQDGGEVETQYF | TGTGCCAGCAGACAAGATGGAGGAGAAGTGGAGACCCAGTACTTC
TRBJ2-2 | NA | 16 | NA | TRBV5-6 | CASSLPTTTNTGELFF | TGTGCCAGCAGTCTACCGACGACAACGAACACCGGGGAGCTGTTTTTT
TRBJ2-1 | NA | 14 | NA | TRBV30 | CAWKSTGAYNEQFF | TGTGCCTGGAAAAGTACGGGGGCCTACAATGAGCAGTTCTTC
TRBJ1-5 | NA | 14 | NA | TRBV5-6 | CASSLLGGDQPQHF | TGTGCCAGCAGCTTGTTAGGGGGGGATCAGCCCCAGCATTTT
TRBJ2-1 | once | 19 | NA | TRBV29-1 | CSVEADDRRAGWGYNEQFF | TGCAGCGTTGAAGCGGATGACCGTCGCGCGGGTTGGGGCTACAATGAGCAGTTCTTC
TRBJ2-6 | few | 14 | NA | TRBV27 | CASAGRGGANVLTF | TGTGCCTCCGCAGGCCGGGGGGGGGCCAACGTCCTGACTTTC
TRBJ1-2 | NA | 17 | TRBD1 | TRBV28 | CASSSGPRADRPLGYTF | TGTGCCAGCAGTTCGGGGCCTAGAGCGGACAGGCCCCTAGGCTACACCTTC
TRBJ2-5 | NA | 15 | NA | TRBV7-7 | CASSLRGGLQETQYF | TGTGCCAGCAGCTTAAGGGGGGGGCTACAAGAGACCCAGTACTTC
TRBJ2-6 | NA | 14 | NA | TRBV27 | CASSFPPRANVLTF | TGTGCCAGCAGTTTCCCCCCCAGGGCCAACGTCCTGACTTTC
TRBJ1-2 | NA | 15 | NA | TRBV15 | CATSRDGRAYYGYTF | TGTGCCACCAGCAGAGATGGCCGGGCCTACTATGGCTACACCTTC
TRBJ2-1 | once | 12 | NA | TRBV4-2 | CASSRGLSEQFF | TGTGCCAGCAGCCGGGGACTTTCAGAGCAGTTCTTC
TRBJ2-4 | NA | 15 | NA | TRBV9 | CASSVVGEAKNIQYF | TGTGCCAGCAGCGTAGTGGGGGAAGCCAAAAACATTCAGTACTTC
TRBJ2-3 | NA | 14 | NA | TRBV9 | CASSVKVSTDTQYF | TGTGCCAGCAGCGTCAAGGTCAGCACAGATACGCAGTATTTT
TRBJ1-4 | NA | 17 | TRBD1 | TRBV27 | CASSSGQGTLRHEKLFF | TGTGCCAGCAGTTCGGGACAGGGTACGTTGAGACATGAAAAACTGTTTTTT
TRBJ1-5 | NA | 12 | NA | TRBV29-1 | CSVGGGNQPQHF | TGCAGCGTTGGCGGGGGGAATCAGCCCCAGCATTTT
TRBJ2-5 | NA | 17 | TRBD2 | TRBV5-1 | CASSLTLLAGGMETQYF | TGCGCCAGCAGCTTGACCTTACTAGCGGGAGGAATGGAGACCCAGTACTTC
TRBJ2-7 | NA | 13 | NA | TRBV6-5 | CASNLIQGREQYF | TGTGCCAGCAACCTTATCCAGGGACGCGAGCAGTACTTC
TRBJ2-7 | NA | 14 | NA | TRBV2 | CASSDGRAVYEQYF | TGTGCCAGCAGTGACGGCCGGGCGGTTTACGAGCAGTACTTC